A single sample is the source of the 30 T cell receptor beta chains below, sequenced in a study of pediatric ulcerative colitis. One to two pinch biopsies were taken from the rectum during colonoscopy. TCRdb's table, derived via immunoSEQ multiplex PCR, lists solely in-frame clones and lacks some. The sample lists tens of thousands of clones, around 75% occurring once. Sequenced sample: gut tissue. Source of these receptors: a boy younger than 18 with severe ulcerative colitis.

Turning to this clone: Other DNA sequences in the same sample also yield this CDR3. V gene TRBV5-1 combines with J gene TRBJ2-3; no clear D gene. Germline V gene data show CDR1 as SGHRS and CDR2 as YFSETQ. The CDR3 spans 12 residues. With 0 bases removed from V and 4 bases from J, the gap between germline ends came to 3 bases. The CDR3 DNA follows: TGCGCCAGCAGCTTGGAGTCAGATACGCAGTATTTT. Translating gives CASSLESDTQYF.

The chain links TRBV29-1 to TRBJ1-4, with 7 nucleotides matching TRBD1. In germline, CDR1 is SQVTM, CDR2 ANQGSEA. The trim removed 6 bases at V and 6 bases at J, leaving 16 bases unmatched. CDR3 length equals 16 residues. CDR3 nucleotides: TGCAGCGTGAACACCCGAGTTGACGGGACAGATGAAAAACTGTTTTTT. Protein product: CSVNTRVDGTDEKLFF.

The chain links TRBV18 to TRBJ2-2; D is possibly TRBD1 (6 bases). Trimming pared 3 bases from V and 4 bases from J, leaving 24 bases between. The CDR3 totals 19 residues. The germline CDR1 and CDR2 sequences are KGHSH and LQKENI. The CDR3 DNA reads TGTGCCAGCTCACCCGGCAGGACAGCTATTTTTGATAGCACCGGGGAGCTGTTTTTT. Its translation: CASSPGRTAIFDSTGELFF. The full variable domain, rest sourced from reference TRBV18 and TRBJ2-2, is NAGVMQNPRHLVRRRGQEARLRCSPMKGHSHVYWYRQLPEEGLKFMVYLQKENIIDESGMPKERFSAEFPKEGPSILRIQQVVRGDSAAYFCASSPGRTAIFDSTGELFFGEGSRLTVL.

This rearrangement joins TRBV30 to TRBJ2-5, with D possibly being TRBD2 (6 bases). Looked up from germline, CDR1 is GTSNPN and CDR2 is SVGIG (reference sequence). The CDR3 extends over 16 amino acids. V lost 7 bases to trimming and J lost 2 bases, with 23 bases between them. The CDR3 DNA sequence: TGTGCCTTGGGGGGACTGGCGACACACCATCAAGAGACCCAGTACTTC. Residues: CALGGLATHHQETQYF.

V gene TRBV5-1 combines with J gene TRBJ2-7, with D perhaps TRBD1 (6 bases). The CDR3 has 15 residues. Trimming removed 4 bases from V and 0 bases from J, with 14 bases in between. The V gene's germline CDR1 is SGHRS and CDR2 YFSETQ. The CDR3 sequence is CASSAGTPTSYEQYF. The CDR3, as DNA: TGCGCCAGCAGCGCCGGGACACCGACCTCCTACGAGCAGTACTTC. The entire variable domain, with the rest obtained from reference TRBV5-1 and TRBJ2-7, is as follows: KAGVTQTPRYLIKTRGQQVTLSCSPISGHRSVSWYQQTPGQGLQFLFEYFSETQRNKGNFPGRFSGRQFSNSRSEMNVSTLELGDSALYLCASSAGTPTSYEQYFGPGTRLTVT.

DNA for the CDR3: TGTGCCAGTAGAGCGGGAGCGAACACTGAAGCTTTCTTT. It translates to CASRAGANTEAFF. This chain links TRBV19 with TRBJ1-1; no reliable D call. Between the trimmed V and J ends, which lost 6 bases and 1 base, there was a span of 9 bases. The CDR3 is made up of 13 amino acids. Germline-derived CDR1 and CDR2 are LNHDA and SQIVND (reference sequence).

In regard to this clone: Other DNA sequences in this sample translate to the same CDR3. The chain couples TRBV5-4 to TRBJ1-5; possibly TRBD1 for D (5 bases). The CDR3 length is 14 residues. The V gene's germline CDR1 is SGHNT and CDR2 YYREEE (reference sequence). V shed 0 bases and J shed 5 bases, with 9 bases lying between them. The CDR3 region is CASSLDGGDQPQHF. In DNA, the CDR3 is TGTGCCAGCAGCTTGGATGGGGGGGATCAGCCCCAGCATTTT.

This clone appeared once. The chain is built from TRBV11-2 and TRBJ1-1; 8 bases line up with TRBD1. The germline V gene has CDR1 SGHAT and CDR2 FQNNGV. Trimming took 4 bases from V and 6 from J; bases not matched to a gene: 10. This CDR3 has 15 amino acids. The CDR3: CASSYGQGGNAEAFF. Written as DNA, the CDR3 is TGTGCCAGCAGCTACGGACAGGGAGGTAATGCTGAAGCTTTCTTT. The variable domain in full, completed from reference TRBV11-2 and TRBJ1-1, reads EAGVAQSPRYKIIEKRQSVAFWCNPISGHATLYWYQQILGQGPKLLIQFQNNGVVDDSQLPKDRFSAERLKGVDSTLKIQPAKLEDSAVYLCASSYGQGGNAEAFFGQGTRLTVV.

CDR3 bases: TGTGCCAGCAGCCAGGCAGGGGTCAATCAGCCCCAGCATTTT. This gives the protein CASSQAGVNQPQHF. V and J are TRBV7-9 and TRBJ1-5; a possible D gene is TRBD1 (6 bases). Trimming took 5 bases from V and 3 from J, leaving 11 bases between them. CDR3 size: 14 residues. CDR1 is SEHNR and CDR2 is FQNEAQ in the germline V gene (reference sequence).

This clone was detected a few times. J is TRBJ2-5 and V is TRBV19; D may be TRBD2 (5 bases). The CDR3 extends over 14 amino acids. Germline V gene sequence: CDR1 LNHDA, CDR2 SQIVND (reference sequence). Trimming shortened V by 2 bases and J by 4 bases, and 11 bases separated the two germline ends. This CDR3 is CASSIRASRETQYF. DNA for the CDR3: TGTGCCAGTAGTATAAGGGCTAGCAGAGAGACCCAGTACTTC.

This clone showed up just a few times. The chain recombines TRBV2 with TRBJ2-2, with D maybe TRBD1 (5 bases). Germline V CDR1 and CDR2: SNHLY, FYNNEI. The V and J ends lost 7 bases and 0 bases respectively, with 9 bases between them. CDR3 length equals 14 residues. CDR3 region: CASKGRANTGELFF. Written as DNA, the CDR3 is TGTGCCAGCAAAGGCAGGGCGAACACCGGGGAGCTGTTTTTT.

J is TRBJ2-1 and V is TRBV14; D unclear. The germline CDR1 and CDR2 sequences are SGHDN and FVKESK. The CDR3 has 14 amino acids. Trimming stripped 4 bases from V and 2 bases from J, with 9 bases between. The CDR3 loop reads CASSRHKTYNEQFF. The CDR3 DNA follows: TGTGCCAGCAGCCGGCACAAAACCTACAATGAGCAGTTCTTC.

The V gene is TRBV30, the J gene TRBJ2-2, with no clear D. With 3 bases removed from V and 6 bases from J, the gap between germline ends came to 8 bases. This CDR3 contains 12 residues. CDR1 GTSNPN and CDR2 SVGIG come from the germline V gene (reference sequence). The CDR3 coding sequence is TGTGCCTGGAGATCCTTTGCCGGGGAGCTGTTTTTT. It translates to CAWRSFAGELFF.

V and J are TRBV11-3 and TRBJ2-1, with 13 bases lining up with TRBD2. V trimming: 5 bases; J trimming: 4 bases; junction bases outside the gene matches: 2. Germline loops: CDR1 SGHNT, CDR2 YENEEA. This CDR3 region has 15 residues. The CDR3 DNA follows: TGTGCCAGCAGCAGACTAGCGGGGGGATACAATGAGCAGTTCTTC. Protein sequence: CASSRLAGGYNEQFF.

V gene TRBV4-1 combines with J gene TRBJ2-2; D is uncertain. Trimming took 0 bases from V and 4 from J, leaving 9 bases between them. Germline CDR1 MGHRA, CDR2 YSYEKL. There are 15 residues in the CDR3. CDR3 coding DNA: TGCGCCAGCAGCCAAGATCTGGCGAGCACCGGGGAGCTGTTTTTT. This sequence encodes CASSQDLASTGELFF.

Judged by abundance, this clone is medium-sized. The V call is TRBV9, the J call TRBJ2-1, with 7 bases identical to TRBD1. CDR1 and CDR2 from the germline V gene are SGDLS and YYNGEE. The CDR3 is 14 residues long. Trimming removed 3 bases from V and 8 bases from J; junction bases left unmatched: 8. CDR3 DNA sequence: TGTGCCAGCAGCGACCGACAGGGATCGGATGAGCAGTTCTTC. The encoded protein is CASSDRQGSDEQFF.

The chain combines TRBV19 with TRBJ1-5; TRBD1 matches 9 bases. CDR1 and CDR2 (germline): LNHDA, SQIVND (reference sequence). The ends lost 3 bases at V and 3 bases at J; junction bases unmatched: 15. This CDR3 has 19 amino acids. As DNA, the CDR3 is TGTGCCAGTAGTATCGGGGTGTCGCCAGGACAGGGGCCCAATCAGCCCCAGCATTTT. This translates into CASSIGVSPGQGPNQPQHF.

The chain employs TRBV7-9 and TRBJ2-5; weak D call: TRBD1 (6 bases). The CDR3 extends over 17 amino acids. Germline CDR1 reads SEHNR; CDR2 reads FQNEAQ (reference sequence). Trimming cost V 0 bases and J 1 base, with 15 bases left between them. CDR3 nucleotide sequence: TGTGCCAGCAGCTTAGCTTATCTGGACAGTGCCCAAGAGACCCAGTACTTC. As protein: CASSLAYLDSAQETQYF.

V gene TRBV11-1 combines with J gene TRBJ2-3; the D gene could be TRBD1 or TRBD2 (6 bases each). V lost 4 bases to trimming and J lost 4 bases, with 15 bases between them. Germline V gene data show CDR1 as SGHAT and CDR2 as FQDESV (reference sequence). CDR3 length: 15 amino acids. This CDR3 reads CASSSPTEGADTQYF. The CDR3 region has the DNA TGTGCCAGCAGCTCCCCGACGGAGGGGGCAGATACGCAGTATTTT.

This clone was observed a handful of times. The chain combines TRBV6-4 with TRBJ2-1; 8 nucleotides line up with TRBD2. Germline CDR1 and CDR2: MRHNA and SNTAGT. The V segment lost 6 bases and the J segment 10 bases; nucleotides outside the gene matches: 11. CDR3 size: 14 residues. The CDR3: CASRSDGGAREQFF. CDR3 DNA: TGTGCCAGCAGGAGTGACGGGGGGGCACGCGAGCAGTTCTTC.

The chain joins TRBV6-7 to TRBJ2-2; 10 bases are shared with TRBD2. TRBV6-7 is an ORF for which the function is uncertain. CDR3 length: 22 amino acids. J was trimmed by 5 bases and V by 2 bases; bases with no gene match: 23. In DNA, the CDR3 is TGTGCCAGCAGTTACACCACGAAACCGGGACTAGCGAGTCTAATGGAGACCGGGGAGCTGTTTTTT. Residues: CASSYTTKPGLASLMETGELFF.

This chain uses TRBV7-3 with TRBJ2-7; 12 bases agree with TRBD2. Germline V gene sequence: CDR1 SGHTA, CDR2 FQGTGA. CDR3 size: 14 residues. V was pared by 5 bases and J by 6 bases, with 5 bases of the junction left unmatched. The CDR3 coding sequence is TGTGCCAGCAGCGCTAGCGGGGGGGCGGCCGAGCAGTACTTC. It is translated as CASSASGGAAEQYF.

The chain couples TRBV6-1 to TRBJ2-3; D is possibly TRBD1 (5 bases). CDR1 and CDR2 from the germline V gene are MNHNS and SASEGT. V lost 4 bases and J 4 bases, leaving 15 bases between the germline ends. The CDR3 covers 15 residues. Here the CDR3 DNA reads TGTGCCAGCAGTGCGGGCAGGGAAACACCAGATACGCAGTATTTT. Protein sequence: CASSAGRETPDTQYF.

V usage is TRBV27 and J usage is TRBJ1-1; maybe TRBD1 (6 bases). Per germline, CDR1 MNHEY and CDR2 SMNVEV (reference sequence). The CDR3 loop spans 15 amino acids. The ends were cut back, 0 bases at V and 1 base at J, with 9 bases in the middle. The CDR3 protein is CASSLSDRRNTEAFF. The DNA for the CDR3 is TGTGCCAGCAGTTTATCAGACAGGAGGAACACTGAAGCTTTCTTT.

On this clone itself: Different DNA sequences within this sample yield the same CDR3. This chain's CDR3 is CASIPPGQETQYF. The CDR3 DNA reads TGTGCCAGCATTCCTCCAGGGCAAGAGACCCAGTACTTC. The chain employs TRBV7-9 and TRBJ2-5, with D maybe TRBD1 (5 bases). Germline values: CDR1 SEHNR, CDR2 FQNEAQ (reference sequence). Trimming cost V 7 bases and J 2 bases, with 11 bases left between them. The CDR3 runs 13 residues.

This clone was observed a handful of times. The gene calls are TRBV19 and TRBJ1-5; TRBD1 aligns across 10 bases. V lost 4 bases and J lost 5; bases outside the gene matches: 5. Germline V gene lookup returns CDR1 LNHDA and CDR2 SQIVND (reference sequence). The length of the CDR3 is 15 residues. This CDR3 reads CASSTTGTGDQPQHF. The CDR3 nucleotides are TGTGCCAGTAGTACCACCGGGACAGGGGATCAGCCCCAGCATTTT.

The J gene is TRBJ1-5, the V gene TRBV19, with D possibly matching TRBD1 (5 bases). V was shortened by 6 bases and J by 7 bases, with 19 bases between the two germline ends. Germline CDR1 LNHDA, CDR2 SQIVND (reference sequence). The CDR3 runs to 15 residues. CDR3 in amino acids: CASSPTTGGGQPQHF. For the CDR3, the DNA is TGTGCCAGTAGCCCCACCACAGGCGGGGGGCAGCCCCAGCATTTT.

This clone was seen more than once but under ten times. J is TRBJ1-2 and V is TRBV11-2; the D is unclear. Trimming stripped 1 base from V and 5 bases from J, with 11 bases between. The CDR3 runs 14 residues. The germline V gene has CDR1 SGHAT and CDR2 FQNNGV. CDR3 DNA: TGTGCCAGCAGCTTAGGATCGACGAAATATGGCTACACCTTC. Translation: CASSLGSTKYGYTF. Full variable domain (outside the CDR3, taken from reference TRBV11-2 and TRBJ1-2): EAGVAQSPRYKIIEKRQSVAFWCNPISGHATLYWYQQILGQGPKLLIQFQNNGVVDDSQLPKDRFSAERLKGVDSTLKIQPAKLEDSAVYLCASSLGSTKYGYTFGSGTRLTVV.

This chain connects TRBV5-6 to TRBJ2-4, with D unresolved. The CDR3 is 17 residues long. Trimming stripped 0 bases from V and 0 bases from J, with 13 bases between. The germline V gene encodes CDR1 SGHDT and CDR2 YYEEEE. The CDR3 DNA reads TGTGCCAGCAGCTTGGGGTCAAGTATCCTAGCCAAAAACATTCAGTACTTC. It codes for CASSLGSSILAKNIQYF.

This chain joins TRBV5-1 and TRBJ1-6; D unresolved. Trimming removed 5 bases at V and 6 bases at J, with 12 bases between. Germline loops: CDR1 SGHRS, CDR2 YFSETQ. The CDR3 totals 14 residues. CDR3 loop: CASRWTSINSPLHF. For the CDR3, the DNA is TGCGCCAGCAGATGGACCTCGATTAATTCACCCCTCCACTTT.